One T cell receptor beta chain is described in this entry. Its antigen is still unknown. These data belong to a study of CD8 T cells in ankylosing spondylitis. Notes on the study in general: In ankylosing spondylitis blood, a motif of eight highly homologous TCR beta variants appeared characteristic. CD8+ cells made up the disease-linked clones, which were relatively rare in peripheral blood.

For TCR beta, libraries came from quantitative 5'-RACE with molecular barcodes. TCRdb ran MiXCR on the 5' RACE reads and lists one entry per CDR3 protein. The repertoire holds approximately 30,000 distinct CDR3 sequences, with 7.9% as singletons. This receptor was obtained from a male donor with ankylosing spondylitis or in good health (not recorded which). Sequencing input: blood.

CDR3 sequence reads: CASSLVVDTGELFF. For the CDR3, the DNA is TGCGCCAGCAGCTTGGTGGTGGACACCGGGGAGCTGTTTTTT. The chain uses TRBV5-1 and TRBJ2-2; D unclear. This CDR3 comprises 14 residues. Germline V gene data show CDR1 as SGHRS and CDR2 as YFSETQ. V dropped 0 bases and J dropped 3 bases, with 6 bases sitting between them.